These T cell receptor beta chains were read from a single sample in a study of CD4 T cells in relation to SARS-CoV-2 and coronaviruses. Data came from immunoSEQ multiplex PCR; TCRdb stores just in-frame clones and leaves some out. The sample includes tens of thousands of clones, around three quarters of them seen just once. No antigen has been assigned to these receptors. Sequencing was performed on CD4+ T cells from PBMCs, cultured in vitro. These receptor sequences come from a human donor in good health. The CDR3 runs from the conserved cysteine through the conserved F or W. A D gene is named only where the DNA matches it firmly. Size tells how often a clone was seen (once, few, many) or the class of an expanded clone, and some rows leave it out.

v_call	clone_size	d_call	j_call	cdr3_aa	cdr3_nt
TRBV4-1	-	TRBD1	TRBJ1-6	CASSPRDSNSPLHF	TGCGCCAGCAGCCCCAGGGACAGTAATTCACCCCTCCACTTT
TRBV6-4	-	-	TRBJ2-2	CASSAEENYANTGELFF	TGTGCCAGCAGTGCCGAAGAGAACTACGCGAACACCGGGGAGCTGTTTTTT
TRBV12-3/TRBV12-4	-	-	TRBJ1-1	CASSFTGGEAFF	TGTGCCAGCAGTTTCACCGGGGGTGAAGCTTTCTTT
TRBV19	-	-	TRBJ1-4	CASSISGRGKTNEKLFF	TGTGCCAGTAGTATATCGGGCAGGGGTAAGACTAATGAAAAACTGTTTTTT
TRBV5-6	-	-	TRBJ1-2	CASSFWRTLVMGYTF	TGTGCCAGCAGCTTTTGGCGGACACTCGTCATGGGCTACACCTTC
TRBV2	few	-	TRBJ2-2	CASSGRDTGELFF	TGTGCCAGCAGCGGAAGAGACACCGGGGAGCTGTTTTTT
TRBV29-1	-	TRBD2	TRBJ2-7	CSVPIRGGKELYEQYF	TGCAGCGTCCCCATCCGGGGAGGGAAAGAGTTGTACGAGCAGTACTTC
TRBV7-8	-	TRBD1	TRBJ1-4	CASSLAPGQNEKLFF	TGTGCCAGCAGCTTGGCCCCGGGACAGAACGAAAAACTGTTTTTT
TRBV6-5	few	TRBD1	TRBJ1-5	CATQDRGHSNQPQHF	TGTGCCACCCAGGACAGGGGACATAGCAATCAGCCCCAGCATTTT
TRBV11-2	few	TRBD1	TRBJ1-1	CASSLGGQGNTEAFF	TGTGCCAGCAGCTTAGGGGGACAGGGTAACACTGAAGCTTTCTTT
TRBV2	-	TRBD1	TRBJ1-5	CASSLGTGGVQPQHF	TGTGCCAGCAGCCTAGGGACAGGGGGAGTTCAGCCCCAGCATTTT
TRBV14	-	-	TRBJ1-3	CASSKQSGNTIYF	TGTGCCAGCAGCAAACAATCTGGAAACACCATATATTTT
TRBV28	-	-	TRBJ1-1	CASSGVTEAFF	TGTGCCAGCAGTGGCGTCACTGAAGCTTTCTTT
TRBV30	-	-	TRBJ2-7	CAWRGMGEQYF	TGTGCCTGGAGGGGGATGGGCGAGCAGTACTTC
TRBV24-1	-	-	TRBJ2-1	CATETSYNEQFF	TGTGCCACTGAGACCTCCTACAATGAGCAGTTCTTC
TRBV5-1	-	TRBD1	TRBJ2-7	CASSWTGASYEQYF	TGCGCCAGCAGCTGGACAGGGGCCTCCTACGAGCAGTACTTC
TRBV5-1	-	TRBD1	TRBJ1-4	CASTGQGTANEKLFF	TGCGCCAGCACGGGACAGGGAACGGCTAATGAAAAACTGTTTTTT
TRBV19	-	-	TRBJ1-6	CATRTETSYNSPLHF	TGTGCCACAAGGACGGAAACCTCCTATAATTCACCCCTCCACTTT
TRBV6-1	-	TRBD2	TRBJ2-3	CASSEFQRETDTQYF	TGTGCCAGCAGTGAATTCCAGCGGGAGACAGATACGCAGTATTTT
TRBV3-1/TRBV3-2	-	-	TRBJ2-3	CASSQTLKDTQYF	TGTGCCAGCAGCCAAACTCTTAAAGATACGCAGTATTTT
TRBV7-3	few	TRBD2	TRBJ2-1	CASSKLAAYNEQFF	TGTGCCAGCAGCAAACTAGCGGCATACAATGAGCAGTTCTTC
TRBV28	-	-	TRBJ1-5	CASSSRVIRNQPQHF	TGTGCCAGCAGTTCTAGGGTAATTCGCAATCAGCCCCAGCATTTT
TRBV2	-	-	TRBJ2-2	CASSPLFDGELFF	TGTGCCAGCAGTCCACTTTTCGACGGGGAGCTGTTTTTT
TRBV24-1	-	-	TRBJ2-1	CATSDFGVGPNEQFF	TGTGCCACCAGTGATTTTGGGGTCGGACCCAATGAGCAGTTCTTC
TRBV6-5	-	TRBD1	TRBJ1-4	CASTRVWTGEKKLFF	TGTGCCAGCACAAGGGTTTGGACAGGGGAGAAAAAACTGTTTTTT
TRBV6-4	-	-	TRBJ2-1	CASSASEQGEQFF	TGTGCCAGCAGTGCCTCTGAGCAGGGGGAGCAGTTCTTC
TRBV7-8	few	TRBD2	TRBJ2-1	CASRLSREGNEQFF	TGTGCCAGCAGACTATCGCGGGAGGGTAATGAGCAGTTCTTC
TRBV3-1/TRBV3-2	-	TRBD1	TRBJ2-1	CASSQGTGAWNEQFF	TGTGCCAGCAGCCAAGGTACAGGGGCTTGGAATGAGCAGTTCTTC
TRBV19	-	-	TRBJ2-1	CATKPVGSYNEQFF	TGTGCCACTAAGCCCGTTGGCTCCTACAATGAGCAGTTCTTC
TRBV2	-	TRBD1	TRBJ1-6	CASSMMTGAYNSPLHF	TGTGCCAGCAGCATGATGACAGGGGCCTATAATTCACCCCTCCACTTT
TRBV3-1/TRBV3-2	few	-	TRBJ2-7	CASSQNLYEQYF	TGTGCCAGCAGCCAGAATTTGTACGAGCAGTACTTC
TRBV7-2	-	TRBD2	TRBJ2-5	CASSLLAAQTQYF	TGTGCCAGCAGCTTACTAGCGGCCCAGACCCAGTACTTC
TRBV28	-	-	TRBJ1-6	CASRSLMGWNSPLHF	TGTGCCAGCAGGTCCCTCATGGGATGGAATTCACCCCTCCACTTT
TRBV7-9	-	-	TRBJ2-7	CASSLGRGLGVVYEQYF	TGTGCCAGCAGCTTGGGGAGGGGGCTGGGTGTAGTCTACGAGCAGTACTTC
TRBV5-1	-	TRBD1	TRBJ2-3	CASSFGTGVADTQYF	TGCGCCAGCAGCTTCGGGACAGGGGTGGCAGATACGCAGTATTTT
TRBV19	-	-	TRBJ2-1	CASSLLRGTYYNEQFF	TGTGCCAGTAGTCTTCTCCGGGGGACATACTACAATGAGCAGTTCTTC
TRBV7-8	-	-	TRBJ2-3	CASSRDRISTDTQYF	TGTGCCAGCAGCCGCGACAGGATAAGCACAGATACGCAGTATTTT
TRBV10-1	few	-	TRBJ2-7	CASSESKQGSEQYF	TGCGCCAGCAGTGAGTCGAAGCAGGGTAGCGAGCAGTACTTC
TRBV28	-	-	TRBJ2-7	CASTPRRDAGLNYEQYF	TGTGCCAGCACACCCCGCCGGGACGCAGGACTGAATTACGAGCAGTACTTC
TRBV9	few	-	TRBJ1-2	CASRAQEAANYGYTF	TGTGCCAGCAGGGCCCAGGAGGCAGCGAACTATGGCTACACCTTC
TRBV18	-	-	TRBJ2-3	CASSPREFRTRSSTDTQYF	TGTGCCAGCTCACCAAGGGAGTTCAGGACCAGATCTAGCACAGATACGCAGTATTTT
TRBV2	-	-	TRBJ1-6	CASRVRERGSSPLHF	TGTGCCAGCAGAGTCAGGGAGAGGGGTAGTTCACCCCTCCACTTT
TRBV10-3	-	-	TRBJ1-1	CAISDSWGTGRVTEAFF	TGTGCCATCAGTGACTCCTGGGGCACAGGTAGGGTGACTGAAGCTTTCTTT
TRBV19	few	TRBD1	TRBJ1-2	CASSGVTGGFYGYTF	TGTGCCAGTAGTGGAGTCACAGGGGGCTTTTATGGCTACACCTTC
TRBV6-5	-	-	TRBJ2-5	CASSYGPRPPQETQYF	TGTGCCAGCAGTTACGGGCCCAGACCCCCTCAAGAGACCCAGTACTTC
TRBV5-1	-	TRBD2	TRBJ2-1	CASSLGSGGLTYNEQFF	TGCGCCAGCAGCTTGGGGTCGGGAGGCCTAACCTACAATGAGCAGTTCTTC
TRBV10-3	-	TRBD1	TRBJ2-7	CAIRAGTGSYEQYF	TGTGCCATCAGGGCCGGGACAGGTTCCTACGAGCAGTACTTC
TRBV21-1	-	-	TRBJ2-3	CASSKAPDAGGLTDTQYF	TGTGCCAGCAGCAAAGCGCCTGACGCGGGAGGCCTCACAGATACGCAGTATTTT
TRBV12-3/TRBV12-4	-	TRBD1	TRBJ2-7	CASSMTGRVEQYF	TGTGCCAGCAGTATGACAGGGCGGGTCGAGCAGTACTTC
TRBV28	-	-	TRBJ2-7	CASSWGARSSYEQYF	TGTGCCAGCAGTTGGGGAGCGCGAAGCTCCTACGAGCAGTACTTC
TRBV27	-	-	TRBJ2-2	CASTGALGTGELFF	TGTGCCAGCACCGGGGCCCTCGGGACCGGGGAGCTGTTTTTT
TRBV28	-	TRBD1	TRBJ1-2	CASEGDRGRGYTF	TGTGCCAGTGAGGGGGACAGGGGGCGAGGCTACACCTTC
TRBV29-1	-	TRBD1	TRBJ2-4	CSVLHDRDGNIQYF	TGCAGCGTTCTTCACGACAGGGATGGAAACATTCAGTACTTC
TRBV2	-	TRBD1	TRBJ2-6	CASMGDRIISGANVLTF	TGTGCCAGCATGGGGGACAGGATAATCTCTGGGGCCAACGTCCTGACTTTC
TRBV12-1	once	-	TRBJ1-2	CASSLGRPYGYTF	TGTGCCAGCAGCTTGGGACGGCCGTATGGCTACACCTTC
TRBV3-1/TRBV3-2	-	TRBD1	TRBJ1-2	CASSQYRGSGYGYTF	TGTGCCAGCAGCCAGTACAGGGGATCAGGATATGGCTACACCTTC